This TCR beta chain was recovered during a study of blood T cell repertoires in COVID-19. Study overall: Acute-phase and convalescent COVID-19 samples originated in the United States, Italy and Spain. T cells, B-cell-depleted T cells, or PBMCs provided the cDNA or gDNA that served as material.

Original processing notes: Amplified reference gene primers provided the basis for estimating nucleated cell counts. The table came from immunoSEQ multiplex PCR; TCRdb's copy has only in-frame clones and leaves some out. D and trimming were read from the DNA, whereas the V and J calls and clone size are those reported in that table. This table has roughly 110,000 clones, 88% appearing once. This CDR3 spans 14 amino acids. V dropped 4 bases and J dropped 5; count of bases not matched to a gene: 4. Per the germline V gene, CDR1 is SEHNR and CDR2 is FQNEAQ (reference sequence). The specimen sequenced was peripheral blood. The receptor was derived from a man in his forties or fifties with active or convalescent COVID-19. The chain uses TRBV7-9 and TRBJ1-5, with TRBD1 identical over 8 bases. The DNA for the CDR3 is TGTGCCAGCAGCTACGGACAGGGCGATCAGCCCCAGCATTTT. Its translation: CASSYGQGDQPQHF.